The present TCR beta chain was sequenced within a study of T cell responses to AZD1222 COVID-19 vaccine (dated by TCRdb to 2020 to 2022). Looking at the study overall: AZD1222 recipients whose second dose came at about 4 weeks and those whose second dose came at about 12 weeks were combined into one group, since spike-specific TCR depth and breadth did not differ between the two schedules. A total of 233 trial participants underwent TCR sequencing, of whom about 210 received two doses of AZD1222 and about 26 received two doses of the MenACWY control vaccine. Enrollment into the trials was organized by age into subgroups of 18-55, 56-69 and 70-plus years, and those subgroups contained about 160, 30 and 59 TCR-sequenced participants, respectively.

Study-wide findings and limitations: Conclusions about previously exposed vaccinees are limited, since just six or seven AZD1222 recipients were seropositive for SARS-CoV-2 at baseline. The vaccine-associated CD4 TCRs covered the entire spike protein, and the dominant responses fell in regions 160-218 and 743-854. Reportedly, almost half of the unique spike-specific TCRs recognized epitopes lying outside the regions that are mutated in the B.1.351 and B.1.1.7 variants. Participants were mostly white British, with more females than males. The authors suggested clonal diversity may have been underestimated. After two AZD1222 doses, both the breadth and the depth of spike-specific TCRs were significantly higher than at day 0 and than in MenACWY recipients. In the small 56-69-year group, the increase in depth fell short of significance, most likely because of low power. No day 14 peak-response samples were available, so repertoires were characterized only after the peak T cell response.

Regarding this clone: What antigen it recognizes has not been identified. No clone much larger than this one lies a single base away; base qualities are absent.

The CDR3 regions of human TCRbeta chains were analyzed by immunosequencing. Per the authors' processing: TCRs in the repertoires were compared against a reference library of SARS-CoV-2-specific TCRs that had been generated with the MIRA antigen-specificity platform. Breadth was defined as the fraction of unique TCRs that were SARS-CoV-2-associated, and depth was defined as the fraction of total T cells that were SARS-CoV-2-associated. Each spike-specific TCR was assigned to its reactive spike region and to a CD4 or CD8 class using the MIRA data. Log10-transformed breadth and depth values were compared by one-way ANOVA with Sidak's multiple comparisons tests. What TCRdb holds here is the immuneACCESS table cut down to in-frame rearrangements. Part of the clones is not present; checked against another copy, under half of the missing clones reflect an unresolved V gene, and the others are unexplained. That table furnishes V, J and clone size, whereas the DNA furnished D and trimming. The sample table records 98,000 or so clones; 85% to 90% of these occur just once. The ten largest clones represent approximately 3.3% of the sample.

Interpreted using the paper, the time point label stands for: baseline before first vaccination. The vaccinee samples were drawn from two UK trials, COV001 and COV002, one of which was a single-blind randomized controlled phase 2/3 trial testing AZD1222 (ChAdOx1 nCoV-19) in healthy adults. For TCRbeta chain sequencing, PBMC samples were collected from trial participants at day 0 and at day 28 after the second dose. The CDR3 measures 16 amino acids from cysteine to phenylalanine. Only the CDR3 region is kept as DNA, spanning 48 bases read in frame from base 1. Trimming removed 6 bases from V and 4 bases from J; the gene matches leave 14 bases unexplained. From the germline V gene, CDR1 is SGHDT and CDR2 is YYEEEE.

The sequenced sample was peripheral blood, obtained on day 0 of AZD1222 vaccination. The sequence derives from an adult in good health. The rearrangement joined TRBV5-6 to TRBJ2-3, and TRBD1 matches 7 of the central bases. The CDR3 has the sequence CASTPAPTGLPDTQYF. The DNA is TGTGCCAGCACTCCCGCCCCGACAGGGCTGCCAGATACGCAGTATTTT.